A single sample is the source of the 25 T cell receptor beta chains below, sequenced in a study of metastatic and nonmetastatic thyroid tumors. MiXCR reprocessed the PCR reads for TCRdb. The sample has about 40,000 clones, less than 20% seen once. All patients were treatment-naive before thyroid surgery. Sequencing used tumor tissue. All receptors come from a female donor with papillary thyroid cancer or a benign thyroid nodule (not recorded which). Some clones in this sample may be carry-over from other donors' samples.

Sample share makes this clone medium-sized. The chain recombines TRBV7-8 with TRBJ1-6; 9 nucleotides align to TRBD1. Germline CDR1 and CDR2: SGHVS and FQNEAQ. With V trimmed by 4 bases and J by 7 bases, 8 bases remained unmatched. The CDR3 loop spans 16 amino acids. CDR3 coding DNA: TGTGCCAGCAGCTACCACGTCGACAGGGGGAATTCACCCCTCCACTTT. Translation: CASSYHVDRGNSPLHF.

This clone occurred many times. J is TRBJ2-1 and V is TRBV6-1; 7 nucleotides match TRBD1. V shed 8 bases and J 4 bases; nucleotides not matched to a gene: 2. CDR1 and CDR2 (germline): MNHNS, SASEGT. The CDR3 has 12 residues. CDR3 region: CASDREYNEQFF. The CDR3 region has the DNA TGTGCCAGCGACAGGGAGTACAATGAGCAGTTCTTC.

This clone occurred many times. CDR3 nucleotide sequence: TGTGCCTGGGTTGGGGCTGGGGCCAACGTCCTGACTTTC. Translating gives CAWVGAGANVLTF. The chain joins TRBV30 to TRBJ2-6; D is uncertain. The CDR3 sequence is 13 residues long. V was shortened by 5 bases and J by 2 bases, with 7 bases between the two germline ends. Per germline, CDR1 GTSNPN and CDR2 SVGIG (reference sequence).

This clone occurred a few times. This chain connects TRBV27 to TRBJ2-7, with no clear D. V lost 11 bases to trimming and J lost 6 bases, with 20 bases between them. This CDR3 region has 13 residues. Germline CDR1 MNHEY, CDR2 SMNVEV (reference sequence). The DNA of the CDR3 is TGTGCCTGCATTTTCCGTCATCCAGGCGAGCAGTACTTC. This sequence encodes CACIFRHPGEQYF.

V and J are TRBV6-1 and TRBJ1-2; 8 bases are a match to TRBD1. This CDR3 is built from 13 residues. J gave up 12 bases and V 6 bases, and 12 bases lay outside the gene matches. Germline V gene sequence: CDR1 MNHNS, CDR2 SASEGT. The CDR3 DNA follows: TGTGCCAGCAGGGACAGGGTAGATTATGGACACACCTTC. It yields the protein CASRDRVDYGHTF.

The chain employs TRBV20-1 and TRBJ2-3; 9 bases match TRBD2. Trimming cost V 0 bases and J 1 base; bases outside gene matches: 2. Looked up from germline, CDR1 is DFQATT and CDR2 is SNEGSKA (reference sequence). This CDR3 spans 15 amino acids. This CDR3 is CSARDRLAGTDTQYF. The CDR3 bases are TGCAGTGCTAGAGATCGACTAGCGGGCACAGATACGCAGTATTTT.

This clone was seen only a few times. The chain carries TRBV6-5 and TRBJ2-7; the D is unclear. V was trimmed by 0 bases and J by 0 bases, leaving 6 bases between them. The CDR3 consists of 14 residues. Germline V gene lookup returns CDR1 MNHEY and CDR2 SVGAGI. CDR3 nucleotide sequence: TGTGCCAGCAGTTACTCCCGGGCCTCCTACGAGCAGTACTTC. Its protein is CASSYSRASYEQYF.

This clone was seen once. The gene calls are TRBV19 and TRBJ1-1, with unresolved D. V was shortened by 2 bases and J by 1 base, with 20 bases between the two germline ends. Per germline, CDR1 LNHDA and CDR2 SQIVND (reference sequence). The CDR3 sequence is 18 residues long. CDR3 sequence reads: CASSIKVWRRERNTEAFF. The CDR3 bases are TGTGCCAGTAGTATAAAAGTCTGGAGGCGGGAGAGGAACACTGAAGCTTTCTTT.

This clone was seen ten or more times. V usage is TRBV11-3 and J usage is TRBJ1-3; 8 bases are a match to TRBD1. CDR3 length: 16 amino acids. V gave up 3 bases and J gave up 4 bases; unmatched junction bases: 8. The germline CDR1 and CDR2 sequences are SGHNT and YENEEA. This CDR3 is CASSFPPGQEGNTIYF. DNA of the CDR3: TGTGCCAGCAGCTTCCCCCCGGGACAGGAGGGAAACACCATATATTTT.

By frequency in the sample, this clone is medium-sized. The chain uses TRBV20-1 and TRBJ2-7; 7 bases match TRBD1. The germline gives CDR1 DFQATT, CDR2 SNEGSKA (reference sequence). The ends lost 4 bases at V and 1 base at J; junction bases unmatched: 10. This CDR3 is built from 15 residues. This CDR3 reads CSATRERGPSYEQYF. The CDR3 nucleotides are TGCAGTGCTACCCGAGAGAGGGGGCCTTCCTACGAGCAGTACTTC.

This clone was found many times. The chain uses TRBV2 and TRBJ2-2; D is unclear. The CDR3 loop spans 16 amino acids. Germline V gives CDR1 SNHLY, CDR2 FYNNEI. V gave up 4 bases and J gave up 0 bases, with 12 bases separating them. The CDR3: CASSGLGQANTGELFF. The CDR3 DNA sequence: TGTGCCAGCAGTGGTTTAGGCCAGGCGAACACCGGGGAGCTGTTTTTT.

This clone was recorded at least ten times. CDR3: CASSLEGAFGTQYF. CDR3 nucleotide sequence: TGCGCCAGCAGCTTGGAGGGCGCCTTTGGGACCCAGTACTTC. The chain recombines TRBV5-1 with TRBJ2-5; D is unresolved. This CDR3 is built from 14 residues. Trimming cost V 0 bases and J 7 bases, with 13 bases left between them. CDR1 and CDR2 from the germline V gene are SGHRS and YFSETQ.

This clone was recorded at least ten times. This chain links TRBV19 with TRBJ1-6; TRBD1 matches at 7 bases. V trimming: 5 bases; J trimming: 9 bases; junction bases outside the gene matches: 4. The CDR3 consists of 13 residues. CDR1 and CDR2 from the germline V gene are LNHDA and SQIVND (reference sequence). The CDR3 bases are TGTGCCAGTAGTCTCCGACAGGGTTCACCCCTCCACTTT. Translated, it gives CASSLRQGSPLHF.

This clone showed up many times. The chain combines TRBV20-1 with TRBJ2-2; D ambiguous. Trimming cost V 6 bases and J 7 bases, with 9 bases left between them. This CDR3 contains 11 residues. The V gene's germline CDR1 is DFQATT and CDR2 SNEGSKA (reference sequence). In DNA form, the CDR3 reads TGCAGTGCCGAGTTGGACGGGGAGCTGTTTTTT. This sequence encodes CSAELDGELFF.

This clone is a singleton in its sample. The rearrangement links TRBV4-1 to TRBJ1-4, with TRBD1 identical over 9 bases. CDR1 and CDR2 (germline): MGHRA, YSYEKL. The CDR3 runs 16 residues. Unmatched junction bases numbered 3, after V lost 4 bases and J lost 0 bases. CDR3 in DNA: TGCGCCAGCAGCCGGGGGGACAGGGCAACTAATGAAAAACTGTTTTTT. Encoded protein: CASSRGDRATNEKLFF.

This clone was counted many times. An end of the junction does not agree with germline; a read error may underlie this. This sequence joins TRBV5-5 and TRBJ2-7, with TRBD2 matching over 11 bases. The CDR3 runs to 15 residues. CDR1 and CDR2 from the germline V gene are SGHKS and YYEKEE (reference sequence). CDR3 sequence (DNA): TGTGCCAGCAGCTCTCTAGCGGGAGGCACCTACGGGCAGTACTTC. This codes for CASSSLAGGTYGQYF.

This clone has ten or more counts. This sequence joins TRBV27 and TRBJ2-3; the match to TRBD2 covers 10 bases. The CDR3 totals 15 residues. The V gene's germline CDR1 is MNHEY and CDR2 SMNVEV (reference sequence). With 1 base clipped from V and 3 bases from J, the junction kept 1 base outside the gene matches. The CDR3 DNA reads TGTGCCAGCAGTTTATTAGCGGGAGGTACAGATACGCAGTATTTT. It codes for CASSLLAGGTDTQYF.

The rearrangement uses TRBV7-9 and TRBJ2-7; the D is unclear. The CDR3 covers 11 residues. The V end was cut by 5 bases, the J end by 10 bases, with 12 bases between. Germline values: CDR1 SEHNR, CDR2 FQNEAQ (reference sequence). CDR3 nucleotides: TGTGCCAGCAGCCTCGTCGGCGATCAGTACTTC. It is translated as CASSLVGDQYF. Based on the CDR3 plus reference TRBV7-9 and TRBJ2-7, the full variable domain is DTGVSQNPRHKITKRGQNVTFRCDPISEHNRLYWYRQTLGQGPEFLTYFQNEAQLEKSRLLSDRFSAERPKGSFSTLEIQRTEQGDSAMYLCASSLVGDQYFGPGTRLTVT.

In its sample, this clone was seen many times. This rearrangement joins TRBV28 to TRBJ1-1, with D possibly matching TRBD1 (6 bases). This CDR3 has 17 amino acids. CDR1 and CDR2 (germline): MDHEN, SYDVKM. The germline V and J ends were trimmed by 2 bases and 5 bases, with 21 bases remaining between them. Here the CDR3 DNA reads TGTGCCAGCAGTTTACCGCCAGGACAGCCCCCGGGGACTGAAGCTTTCTTT. Protein: CASSLPPGQPPGTEAFF.

A few counts support this clone. This could be a read error, since a much larger clone is one nucleotide away. This sequence joins TRBV20-1 and TRBJ2-2; TRBD2 agrees at 12 bases. CDR3 size: 18 residues. The germline CDR1 and CDR2 sequences are DFQATT and SNEGSKA (reference sequence). CDR3 sequence: CSARDQTSGSFNTWELFF. CDR3 bases: TGCAGTGCTAGAGACCAGACTAGCGGGAGTTTCAACACCTGGGAGCTGTTTTTT.

Ten or more counts support this clone. As DNA, the CDR3 is TGCAGTGCTAGAGACGCAGCGGGAGGGACAGATACGCAGTATTTT. Its translation is CSARDAAGGTDTQYF. This rearrangement joins TRBV20-1 to TRBJ2-3, with 10 bases lining up with TRBD2. There are 15 residues in the CDR3. Trimming cost V 0 bases and J 3 bases; bases outside gene matches: 3. Germline CDR1 reads DFQATT; CDR2 reads SNEGSKA (reference sequence).

This clone occurred many times. A much more abundant neighbour one base away suggests this may be a read error. The chain carries TRBV24-1 and TRBJ2-1; perhaps TRBD1 as D (7 bases). Germline V gene lookup returns CDR1 KGHDR and CDR2 SFDVKD. This CDR3 is built from 12 residues. Trimming took off 8 bases at V and 15 bases at J, with 19 bases between the two ends. CDR3 nucleotide sequence: TGTGCCACCATGGACAGGAGGGGGGTCGTGTTCTTC. Protein sequence: CATMDRRGVVFF.

This clone was counted a single time. This may arise from a read error, as a much more abundant clone is one base away. J is TRBJ2-5 and V is TRBV20-1; possible D gene TRBD1, 5 bases. The CDR3 is made up of 13 amino acids. In germline, CDR1 is DFQATT, CDR2 SNEGSKA (reference sequence). CDR3 nucleotides: TGCAGTGCTAGAGCCCCAGGACAAGATACCCAGTACTTC. It specifies CSARAPGQDTQYF.

This clone was detected ten times or more. This rearrangement joins TRBV7-2 to TRBJ2-3, with D possibly TRBD2 on 5 matching bases. The CDR3 has 17 amino acids. The germline V and J ends were trimmed by 6 bases and 2 bases, with 21 bases remaining between them. Germline V gene data show CDR1 as SGHTA and CDR2 as FQGNSA. CDR3 sequence (DNA): TGTGCCAGCAGTGGTGGGAGTGGAGAGACCTACACAGATACGCAGTATTTT. Amino acids: CASSGGSGETYTDTQYF.

This clone was seen many times. V usage is TRBV11-3 and J usage is TRBJ2-2; D is uncertain. Germline V gives CDR1 SGHNT, CDR2 YENEEA. Trimming removed 0 bases at V and 4 bases at J, with 12 bases between. This CDR3 has 16 residues. The CDR3 DNA is TGTGCCAGCAGCTTAGACGGTAACAATCCCACCGGGGAGCTGTTTTTT. Protein sequence: CASSLDGNNPTGELFF.